Below, one T cell receptor (beta chain) is given with its context. Profiled with immunoSEQ multiplex PCR; TCRdb holds only in-frame clones, not every one. The sample has fewer than 450,000 clones; 88% are singletons. The data are from a study of blood T cell repertoires in COVID-19. Germline V gene data show CDR1 as MGHRA and CDR2 as YSYEKL. V lost 6 bases to trimming and J lost 4 bases, with 16 bases between them. The CDR3 covers 14 residues. The genes are TRBV4-1 and TRBJ2-7; perhaps TRBD2 as D (6 bases). Material for sequencing was PBMCs or T cells enriched from blood (not recorded which). The receptor's source is a woman aged 35 to 49 with acute COVID-19. In DNA form, the CDR3 reads TGCGCCAGCAGTCAAAGTATTGGGGGGTACGAGCAGTACTTC. This gives the protein CASSQSIGGYEQYF.